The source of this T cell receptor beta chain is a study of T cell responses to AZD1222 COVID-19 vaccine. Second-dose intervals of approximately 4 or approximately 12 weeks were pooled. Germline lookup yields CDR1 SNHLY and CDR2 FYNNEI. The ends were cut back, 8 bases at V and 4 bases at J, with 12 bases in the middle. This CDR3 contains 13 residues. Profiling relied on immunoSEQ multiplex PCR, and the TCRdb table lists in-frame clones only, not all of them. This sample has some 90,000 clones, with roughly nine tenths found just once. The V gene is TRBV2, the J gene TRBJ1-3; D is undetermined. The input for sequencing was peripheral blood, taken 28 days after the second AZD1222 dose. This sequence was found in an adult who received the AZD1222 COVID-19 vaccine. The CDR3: CASSNGPGNTIYF. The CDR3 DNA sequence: TGTGCCAGCTCCAATGGGCCGGGAAACACCATATATTTT. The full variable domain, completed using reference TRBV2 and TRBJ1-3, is EPEVTQTPSHQVTQMGQEVILRCVPISNHLYFYWYRQILGQKVEFLVSFYNNEISEKSEIFDDQFSVERPDGSNFTLKIRSTKLEDSAMYFCASSNGPGNTIYFGEGSWLTVV.